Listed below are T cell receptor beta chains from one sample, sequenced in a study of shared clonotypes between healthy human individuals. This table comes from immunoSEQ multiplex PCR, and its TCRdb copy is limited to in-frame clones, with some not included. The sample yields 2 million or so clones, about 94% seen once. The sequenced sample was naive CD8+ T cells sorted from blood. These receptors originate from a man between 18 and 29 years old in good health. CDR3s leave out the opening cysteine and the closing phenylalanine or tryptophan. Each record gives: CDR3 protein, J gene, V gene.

CDR3aa: ASSLEAGGEEDSPLH
j_gene: TRBJ1-6
v_gene: TRBV11-1

CDR3aa: AWSVWTSDTQY
j_gene: TRBJ2-3
v_gene: TRBV30

CDR3aa: AWSVLVTYNEQF
j_gene: TRBJ2-1
v_gene: TRBV30

CDR3aa: ASSPSTSLQPQH
j_gene: TRBJ1-5
v_gene: TRBV4-1

CDR3aa: ASSGLNTEAF
j_gene: TRBJ1-1
v_gene: TRBV19

CDR3aa: ASSVLAGTYNEQF
j_gene: TRBJ2-1
v_gene: TRBV19

CDR3aa: ASSWAGGYEQY
j_gene: TRBJ2-7
v_gene: TRBV7-9

CDR3aa: ASSQVGSVEAF
j_gene: TRBJ1-1
v_gene: TRBV4-1

CDR3aa: ASSLSGLLNEQF
j_gene: TRBJ2-1
v_gene: TRBV27

CDR3aa: ASSQESIAAEQY
j_gene: TRBJ2-7
v_gene: TRBV4-3

CDR3aa: ASSLALQGPQETQY
j_gene: TRBJ2-5
v_gene: TRBV7-6

CDR3aa: ASSEGSNQPQH
j_gene: TRBJ1-5
v_gene: TRBV2

CDR3aa: ASSEVEGPNQPQH
j_gene: TRBJ1-5
v_gene: TRBV6-1

CDR3aa: ASSKPGGTGGHSEDIQY
j_gene: TRBJ2-4
v_gene: TRBV21-1

CDR3aa: ASNLSPGLAGEKTEQF
j_gene: TRBJ2-1
v_gene: TRBV4-1

CDR3aa: ASRYQDWNTEAF
j_gene: TRBJ1-1
v_gene: TRBV7-9

CDR3aa: ASSPTGGPDTQY
j_gene: TRBJ2-3
v_gene: TRBV27

CDR3aa: ASSDEGAADIQY
j_gene: TRBJ2-4
v_gene: TRBV6-1

CDR3aa: ASSSNWEQY
j_gene: TRBJ2-7
v_gene: TRBV11-2

CDR3aa: ASTTDGNQPQH
j_gene: TRBJ1-5
v_gene: TRBV12-5

CDR3aa: ASSFQGWAYEQY
j_gene: TRBJ2-7
v_gene: TRBV28

CDR3aa: SALILDMNTEAF
j_gene: TRBJ1-1
v_gene: TRBV29-1

CDR3aa: ASIEGGPGGEQY
j_gene: TRBJ2-7
v_gene: TRBV27

CDR3aa: ASSQDGTYNEQF
j_gene: TRBJ2-1
v_gene: TRBV4-1

CDR3aa: ASSLVSEADTQY
j_gene: TRBJ2-3
v_gene: TRBV5-1

CDR3aa: ASRPRTGLGYGYT
j_gene: TRBJ1-2
v_gene: TRBV19

CDR3aa: ASRPTWEGATWGAF
j_gene: TRBJ1-1
v_gene: TRBV7-9

CDR3aa: ASRPGLARTGELF
j_gene: TRBJ2-2
v_gene: TRBV2

CDR3aa: ASSKPGQSNQPQH
j_gene: TRBJ1-5
v_gene: TRBV28

CDR3aa: ASSLYEGPNTEAF
j_gene: TRBJ1-1
v_gene: TRBV4-1

CDR3aa: ASSLEAGSGNTIY
j_gene: TRBJ1-3
v_gene: TRBV7-6

CDR3aa: ASSAPGTGELF
j_gene: TRBJ2-2
v_gene: TRBV6-5